What follows are 23 T cell receptor beta chains derived from one specimen sequenced in a study of CD8+ T cells in alopecia areata. cDNA prepared by RNA extraction and subsequent reverse transcription served as the template for sequencing. Assay used: immunoSEQ multiplex PCR; TCRdb lists only in-frame clones, some missing. The sample consists of about 180,000 clones, 63% of them appearing once. Sequenced material: CD4+ T cells sorted from blood, taken at week 0. The source is a human donor with alopecia areata.

This chain joins TRBV5-1 and TRBJ2-2; weak D call: TRBD2 (6 bases). Between the trimmed V and J ends, which lost 3 bases and 6 bases, there was a span of 15 bases. The CDR3 covers 15 residues. Germline V gives CDR1 SGHRS, CDR2 YFSETQ. CDR3 amino acids: CASSSGFRDSGELFF. CDR3 coding DNA: TGCGCCAGCAGCTCCGGATTCAGGGACTCCGGGGAGCTGTTTTTT.

The chain recombines TRBV5-1 with TRBJ2-3; a possible D gene is TRBD1 (5 bases). V gave up 0 bases and J gave up 3 bases, with 11 bases separating them. Germline CDR1 SGHRS, CDR2 YFSETQ. The length of the CDR3 is 15 residues. CDR3: CASSLEQAKTDTQYF. In nucleotides, the CDR3 is TGCGCCAGCAGCTTGGAACAGGCAAAAACAGATACGCAGTATTTT.

The table lists this clone with a few counts. V is TRBV9 and J is TRBJ2-3, with 8 bases matching TRBD2. V trimming: 7 bases; J trimming: 1 base; junction bases outside the gene matches: 8. The CDR3 is 15 residues long. CDR1 SGDLS and CDR2 YYNGEE come from the germline V gene. The CDR3 DNA is TGTGCCAGCGTGAGTACTAGCGGCGGCACAGATACGCAGTATTTT. This gives the protein CASVSTSGGTDTQYF. Together with reference TRBV9 and TRBJ2-3, the CDR3 gives the full variable domain: DSGVTQTPKHLITATGQRVTLRCSPRSGDLSVYWYQQSLDQGLQFLIQYYNGEERAKGNILERFSAQQFPDLHSELNLSSLELGDSALYFCASVSTSGGTDTQYFGPGTRLTVL.

CDR3 residues: CASSEAGGGPNTGELFF. The CDR3, as DNA: TGTGCCAGCAGTGAAGCAGGCGGGGGGCCTAACACCGGGGAGCTGTTTTTT. V gene TRBV2 combines with J gene TRBJ2-2; 8 bases match TRBD2. Germline V gene sequence: CDR1 SNHLY, CDR2 FYNNEI. The V segment lost 0 bases and the J segment 2 bases; nucleotides outside the gene matches: 5. This CDR3 is built from 17 residues. The full variable domain, rest sourced from reference TRBV2 and TRBJ2-2, is EPEVTQTPSHQVTQMGQEVILRCVPISNHLYFYWYRQILGQKVEFLVSFYNNEISEKSEIFDDQFSVERPDGSNFTLKIRSTKLEDSAMYFCASSEAGGGPNTGELFFGEGSRLTVL.

In this sample, this clone turned up once. The CDR3 DNA reads as TGTGCCAGCATGAACAGGGTTCGCTCTGGAAACACCATATATTTT. This encodes CASMNRVRSGNTIYF. The chain combines TRBV25-1 with TRBJ1-3; the D gene is possibly TRBD1 (6 bases). The CDR3 extends over 15 amino acids. V shed 7 bases and J shed 0 bases, with 13 bases lying between them. Looked up from germline, CDR1 is MGHDK and CDR2 is SYGVNS.

The chain uses TRBV30 and TRBJ1-5; D gene ambiguous. Looked up from germline, CDR1 is GTSNPN and CDR2 is SVGIG (reference sequence). This CDR3 has 13 residues. V lost 2 bases, J lost 0 bases, and 5 bases lay in between. The CDR3 is CAWSLNSNQPQHF. CDR3 nucleotide sequence: TGTGCCTGGAGTCTGAATAGCAATCAGCCCCAGCATTTT.

This clone was counted only a few times. The rearrangement links TRBV25-1 to TRBJ2-3, with D perhaps matching TRBD2 (6 bases). CDR3 length: 14 residues. V was cut by 3 bases and J by 5 bases, with 12 bases left in between. CDR1 and CDR2 from the germline V gene are MGHDK and SYGVNS. The chain's CDR3 is CASSDGRGRDTQYF. The DNA for the CDR3 is TGTGCCAGCAGTGATGGGCGGGGTAGAGATACGCAGTATTTT.

V usage is TRBV7-2 and J usage is TRBJ2-7, with 8 bases aligning to TRBD1. The junction had 7 bases not matched to a gene; V was cut back by 7 bases and J by 5 bases. The length of the CDR3 is 13 residues. The V gene's germline CDR1 is SGHTA and CDR2 FQGNSA. Here the CDR3 reads CASNHRGTDEQYF. Written as DNA, the CDR3 is TGTGCCAGCAACCACAGGGGGACGGACGAGCAGTACTTC.

This rearrangement joins TRBV25-1 to TRBJ1-1; D call uncertain. Between the trimmed V and J ends, which lost 2 bases and 4 bases, there was a span of 8 bases. The CDR3 runs 13 residues. The germline V gene encodes CDR1 MGHDK and CDR2 SYGVNS. Here the CDR3 reads CASSELGGTEAFF. The CDR3 nucleotides read TGTGCCAGCAGTGAACTCGGAGGCACTGAAGCTTTCTTT.

CDR3: CASSRDREFEQFF. The CDR3 DNA reads TGCGCCAGCAGCCGGGACAGGGAATTTGAGCAGTTCTTC. This chain links TRBV10-1 with TRBJ2-1, with 9 nucleotides matching TRBD1. V trimming: 6 bases; J trimming: 9 bases; junction bases outside the gene matches: 6. Germline values: CDR1 WNHNN, CDR2 SYGVQD (reference sequence). CDR3 length: 13 residues.

This clone has just a few counts. The chain carries TRBV7-2 and TRBJ2-1, with 14 bases identical to TRBD2. This CDR3 is 14 amino acids long. Germline CDR1 and CDR2: SGHTA and FQGNSA. The V segment lost 5 bases and the J segment 10 bases; nucleotides outside the gene matches: 4. CDR3: CASSPGLAGEEQFF. DNA for the CDR3: TGTGCCAGCAGCCCGGGACTAGCGGGGGAGGAGCAGTTCTTC.

V and J are TRBV15 and TRBJ1-6; 8 bases line up with TRBD1. The CDR3 is made up of 16 amino acids. Germline V lookup: CDR1 LNHNV, CDR2 YYDKDF (reference sequence). Unmatched junction bases numbered 12, after V lost 4 bases and J lost 10 bases. The CDR3 spells CATSTRTGNVESPLHF. CDR3 coding DNA: TGTGCCACCAGCACTCGGACAGGGAATGTGGAATCACCCCTCCACTTT.

The chain couples TRBV4-3 to TRBJ1-2; D call uncertain. Trimming removed 6 bases from V and 4 bases from J, with 12 bases in between. CDR3 length: 13 residues. The germline CDR1 and CDR2 sequences are LGHNA and YSLEER. CDR3 in DNA: TGCGCCAGCAGAACTTTGGGGTCCTATGGCTACACCTTC. Amino acid sequence: CASRTLGSYGYTF.

This chain uses TRBV25-1 with TRBJ1-6; TRBD1 might be the D (6 bases). CDR3 length equals 14 residues. CDR1 and CDR2 from the germline V gene are MGHDK and SYGVNS. V shed 3 bases and J shed 7 bases, with 10 bases lying between them. The CDR3 protein is CASSDLRGNSPLHF. For the CDR3, the DNA is TGTGCCAGCAGTGACTTGAGGGGGAATTCACCCCTCCACTTT. The full variable domain, with the rest looked up from reference TRBV25-1 and TRBJ1-6, is EADIYQTPRYLVIGTGKKITLECSQTMGHDKMYWYQQDPGMELHLIHYSYGVNSTEKGDLSSESTVSRIRTEHFPLTLESARPSHTSQYLCASSDLRGNSPLHFGNGTRLTVT.

DNA of the CDR3: TGTGCCAGCAGTTTATCGGCCAGGGGTCCTTACGAGCAGTACTTC. Residues: CASSLSARGPYEQYF. The rearrangement links TRBV27 to TRBJ2-7; a weak D match, TRBD1 (6 bases). The V end lost 0 bases, the J end lost 4 bases, and 13 bases lay between the germline ends. CDR3 size: 15 residues. Germline CDR1 and CDR2: MNHEY and SMNVEV (reference sequence).

The V call is TRBV5-1, the J call TRBJ2-2; unclear D gene. CDR1 is SGHRS, CDR2 YFSETQ, per germline. This CDR3 has 15 amino acids. V gave up 3 bases and J gave up 2 bases, with 11 bases separating them. CDR3 residues: CASSSWQANTGELFF. CDR3 sequence (DNA): TGCGCCAGCAGCTCTTGGCAGGCCAACACCGGGGAGCTGTTTTTT.

The chain recombines TRBV30 with TRBJ1-6; no firm D call. Trimming pared 7 bases from V and 9 bases from J, leaving 16 bases between. Germline-derived CDR1 and CDR2 are GTSNPN and SVGIG (reference sequence). The CDR3 consists of 13 residues. CDR3 protein: CALMTVFGSPLHF. In DNA, the CDR3 is TGTGCCTTGATGACGGTTTTCGGTTCACCCCTCCACTTT.

The chain couples TRBV29-1 to TRBJ1-1; D is ambiguous. This CDR3 region has 12 residues. Germline loops: CDR1 SQVTM, CDR2 ANQGSEA. Deletions cut 5 bases from V and 1 base from J, with 8 bases between. The CDR3 sequence is CSVIRRNTEAFF. The CDR3 nucleotides are TGCAGCGTTATAAGGCGGAACACTGAAGCTTTCTTT.

This sequence joins TRBV29-1 and TRBJ2-4, with a possible D match to TRBD1 (5 bases). CDR1 is SQVTM, CDR2 ANQGSEA, per germline. Trimming pared 4 bases from V and 8 bases from J, leaving 12 bases between. CDR3 length: 12 residues. CDR3 DNA: TGCAGCGTTGGCGACAGTTTGTACATTCAGTACTTC. It codes for CSVGDSLYIQYF.

J is TRBJ1-5 and V is TRBV30, with D possibly being TRBD1 (5 bases). Per the germline V gene, CDR1 is GTSNPN and CDR2 is SVGIG (reference sequence). V was trimmed by 2 bases and J by 2 bases, leaving 13 bases between them. CDR3 length: 15 residues. The CDR3: CAWSPGQGGNQPQHF. The DNA for the CDR3 is TGTGCCTGGAGTCCCGGGCAGGGAGGCAATCAGCCCCAGCATTTT.

This clone came up a few times. DNA for the CDR3: TGCAGCGTCCACAAGCCAGGGAACACCGGGGAGCTGTTTTTT. Translation: CSVHKPGNTGELFF. The V and J genes are TRBV29-1 and TRBJ2-2; D is ambiguous. Germline V gene lookup returns CDR1 SQVTM and CDR2 ANQGSEA. The CDR3 runs 14 residues. The germline V and J ends were trimmed by 6 bases and 1 base, with 12 bases remaining between them.

The genes are TRBV2 and TRBJ1-2, with D maybe TRBD1 (6 bases). The CDR3 has 12 amino acids. Germline CDR1 SNHLY, CDR2 FYNNEI. V was clipped by 1 base and J by 8 bases, with 8 bases between them. The DNA of the CDR3 is TGTGCCAGCAGTGAAGGTGGGGGCGGCTACACCTTC. Protein: CASSEGGGGYTF.

V usage is TRBV6-5 and J usage is TRBJ1-1; D is unclear. Trimming left V 8 bases short and J 1 base short, with 8 bases between. This CDR3 contains 12 residues. The germline gives CDR1 MNHEY, CDR2 SVGAGI. This CDR3 reads CASVGPNTEAFF. The DNA for the CDR3 is TGTGCCAGCGTTGGTCCGAACACTGAAGCTTTCTTT.